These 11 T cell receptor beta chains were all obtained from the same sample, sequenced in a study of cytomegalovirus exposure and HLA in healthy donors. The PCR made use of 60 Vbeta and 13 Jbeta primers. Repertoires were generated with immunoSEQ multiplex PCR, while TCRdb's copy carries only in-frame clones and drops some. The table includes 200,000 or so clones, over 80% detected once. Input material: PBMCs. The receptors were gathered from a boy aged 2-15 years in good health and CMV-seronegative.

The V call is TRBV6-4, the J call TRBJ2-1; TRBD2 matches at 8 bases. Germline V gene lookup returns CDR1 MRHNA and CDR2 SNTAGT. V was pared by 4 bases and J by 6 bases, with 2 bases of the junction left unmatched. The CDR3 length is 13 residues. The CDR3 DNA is TGTGCCAGCAGTGTTGGGACTAGCAATGAGCAGTTCTTC. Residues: CASSVGTSNEQFF.

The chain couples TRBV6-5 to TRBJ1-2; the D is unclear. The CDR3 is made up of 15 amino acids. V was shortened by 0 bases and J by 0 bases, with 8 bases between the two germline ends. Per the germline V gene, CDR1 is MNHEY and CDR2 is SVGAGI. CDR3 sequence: CASSYSSPSNYGYTF. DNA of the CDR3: TGTGCCAGCAGTTACTCCTCCCCCTCTAACTATGGCTACACCTTC.

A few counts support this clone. CDR3 amino acids: CAISVAGKNTEAFF. CDR3 DNA: TGTGCCATCAGTGTGGCAGGGAAGAACACTGAAGCTTTCTTT. The V gene is TRBV10-3, the J gene TRBJ1-1; D may be TRBD1 (5 bases). Trimming shortened V by 4 bases and J by 1 base, and 10 bases separated the two germline ends. This CDR3 region has 14 residues. Germline-derived CDR1 and CDR2 are ENHRY and SYGVKD.

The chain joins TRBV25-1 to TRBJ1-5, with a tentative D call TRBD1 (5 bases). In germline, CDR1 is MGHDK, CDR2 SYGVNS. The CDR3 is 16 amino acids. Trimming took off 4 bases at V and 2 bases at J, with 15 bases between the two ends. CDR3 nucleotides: TGTGCCAGCAGTGCCTCCCAGGGAAAGGGCAATCAGCCCCAGCATTTT. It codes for CASSASQGKGNQPQHF.

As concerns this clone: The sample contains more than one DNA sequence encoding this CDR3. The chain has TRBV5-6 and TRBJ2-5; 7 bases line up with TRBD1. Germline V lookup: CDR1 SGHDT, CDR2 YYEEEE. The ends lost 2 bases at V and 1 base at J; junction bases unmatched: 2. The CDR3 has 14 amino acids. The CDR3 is CASSFGTAQETQYF. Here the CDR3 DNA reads TGTGCCAGCAGCTTTGGGACAGCCCAAGAGACCCAGTACTTC.

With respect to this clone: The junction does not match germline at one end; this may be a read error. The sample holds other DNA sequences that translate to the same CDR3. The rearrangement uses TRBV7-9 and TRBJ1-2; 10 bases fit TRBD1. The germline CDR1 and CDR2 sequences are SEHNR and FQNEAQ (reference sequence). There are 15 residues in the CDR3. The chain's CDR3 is CASSPGQGVGYGYTF. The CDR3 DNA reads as TGCGCCAGCAGCCCCGGACAGGGGGTAGGCTATGGCTACACCTTC.

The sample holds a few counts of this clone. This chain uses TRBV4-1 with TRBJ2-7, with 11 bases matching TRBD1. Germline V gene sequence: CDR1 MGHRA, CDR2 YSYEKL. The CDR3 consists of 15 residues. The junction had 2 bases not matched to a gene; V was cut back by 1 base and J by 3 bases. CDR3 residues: CASSQAGQGVYEQYF. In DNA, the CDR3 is TGCGCCAGCAGCCAAGCGGGACAGGGGGTCTACGAGCAGTACTTC.

The CDR3 is CASPPPGDQPQHF. DNA of the CDR3: TGTGCTAGCCCACCCCCTGGAGATCAGCCCCAGCATTTT. The J gene is TRBJ1-5, the V gene TRBV7-7; no clear D. This CDR3 contains 13 residues. Germline CDR1 reads SSHAT; CDR2 reads FNYEAQ (reference sequence).

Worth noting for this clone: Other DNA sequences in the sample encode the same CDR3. The CDR3 here is CASSLGSGSYEQYF. In nucleotides, the CDR3 is TGTGCCAGCAGCTTAGGCTCAGGTTCCTACGAGCAGTACTTC. The V gene is TRBV11-2, the J gene TRBJ2-7; D is unclear. CDR3 size: 14 residues. Germline V gives CDR1 SGHAT, CDR2 FQNNGV. Trimming stripped 1 base from V and 1 base from J, with 8 bases between. Variable domain in full (rest from reference TRBV11-2 and TRBJ2-7): EAGVAQSPRYKIIEKRQSVAFWCNPISGHATLYWYQQILGQGPKLLIQFQNNGVVDDSQLPKDRFSAERLKGVDSTLKIQPAKLEDSAVYLCASSLGSGSYEQYFGPGTRLTVT.

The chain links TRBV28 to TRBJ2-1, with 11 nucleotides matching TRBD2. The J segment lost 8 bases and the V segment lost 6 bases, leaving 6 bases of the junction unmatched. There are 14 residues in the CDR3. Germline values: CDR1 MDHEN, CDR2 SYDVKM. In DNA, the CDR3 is TGTGCCAGCAGCCTAGCGGGAGGTCTCGATGAGCAGTTCTTC. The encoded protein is CASSLAGGLDEQFF.

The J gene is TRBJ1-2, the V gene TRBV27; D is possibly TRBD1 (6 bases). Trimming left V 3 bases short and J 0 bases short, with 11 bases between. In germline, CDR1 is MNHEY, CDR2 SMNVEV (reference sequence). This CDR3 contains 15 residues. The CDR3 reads CASSLDSRSNYGYTF. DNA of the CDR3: TGTGCCAGCAGTTTGGACAGCCGGTCTAACTATGGCTACACCTTC.